The 32 T cell receptor beta chains below were found in one sample sequenced in a study of shared clonotypes between healthy human individuals. Assay: immunoSEQ multiplex PCR; the TCRdb copy retains only in-frame clones and omits some. The data contain about 600,000 clones, about 95% of them singletons. Terminally differentiated effector memory CD45RA+ cells were left out of the naive CD8 fraction, which was CD45RO-negative and positively selected for CCR7. What was sequenced was naive CD8+ T cells sorted from blood. The source of these receptors is a woman aged 25 to 39 in good health.

This clone is a singleton in its sample. This rearrangement joins TRBV21-1 to TRBJ1-5; TRBD1 is the table's D call, not checked against the DNA. TRBV21-1 is labeled a pseudogene. This CDR3 has 20 residues. In DNA, the CDR3 is TGTGCCAGCAGCAACTATTTGGACAGGGGTATGGTTTTTTGCGATCAGCCCCAGCATTTT. It specifies CASSNYLDRGMVFCDQPQHF.

The rearrangement uses TRBV27 and TRBJ2-3; unclear D gene. There are 14 residues in the CDR3. Germline assignment: CDR1 MNHEY and CDR2 SMNVEV (reference sequence). V was cut by 6 bases and J by 2 bases, with 12 bases left in between. This CDR3 reads CASSKGQLTDTQYF. The CDR3 coding sequence is TGTGCCAGCAGCAAAGGGCAGCTCACAGATACGCAGTATTTT.

The chain couples TRBV28 to TRBJ2-2, with TRBD2 identical over 7 bases. This CDR3 is 14 amino acids long. The ends lost 6 bases at V and 8 bases at J; junction bases unmatched: 9. Germline values: CDR1 MDHEN, CDR2 SYDVKM. The CDR3 DNA reads as TGTGCCAGCAGAGGGTTGGCGGGAGCGGGGGAGCTGTTTTTT. Translation gives CASRGLAGAGELFF.

This chain uses TRBV28 with TRBJ2-7; D is undetermined. This CDR3 spans 15 amino acids. The germline V and J ends were trimmed by 5 bases and 2 bases, with 16 bases remaining between them. Germline lookup yields CDR1 MDHEN and CDR2 SYDVKM. CDR3 region: CASSARYALTYEQYF. CDR3 DNA sequence: TGTGCCAGCAGTGCCAGGTATGCACTTACCTACGAGCAGTACTTC.

V gene TRBV27 combines with J gene TRBJ2-1, with unresolved D. V lost 10 bases and J lost 7, with 14 bases in between. This CDR3 region has 12 residues. Germline values: CDR1 MNHEY, CDR2 SMNVEV (reference sequence). As DNA, the CDR3 is TGTGCCACAGCGTCGGTTATGAATGAGCAGTTCTTC. Its protein is CATASVMNEQFF.

CDR3 in amino acids: CASSSPLADNEQFF. As DNA, the CDR3 is TGTGCCAGCAGCAGCCCCCTAGCGGACAATGAGCAGTTCTTC. The rearrangement links TRBV5-4 to TRBJ2-1, with 7 bases lining up with TRBD2. In germline, CDR1 is SGHNT, CDR2 YYREEE (reference sequence). With V trimmed by 4 bases and J by 5 bases, 6 bases remained unmatched. CDR3 length: 14 residues.

This rearrangement joins TRBV27 to TRBJ1-5, with 9 nucleotides matching TRBD1. The germline V gene has CDR1 MNHEY and CDR2 SMNVEV (reference sequence). CDR3 length: 15 residues. V trimming: 5 bases; J trimming: 6 bases; junction bases outside the gene matches: 8. This chain's CDR3 is CASSRGQGIVQPQHF. CDR3 bases: TGTGCCAGCAGTCGTGGACAGGGGATAGTTCAGCCCCAGCATTTT.

The chain is built from TRBV27 and TRBJ1-1; no clear D. This CDR3 is built from 13 residues. In germline, CDR1 is MNHEY, CDR2 SMNVEV (reference sequence). V lost 4 bases, J lost 4 bases, and 10 bases lay in between. The CDR3 nucleotides are TGTGCCAGCAGTTCAGGTGGGTTCACTGAAGCTTTCTTT. Residues: CASSSGGFTEAFF.

This chain uses TRBV11-2 with TRBJ2-7; D call uncertain. The V gene lost 5 bases and the J gene lost 4 bases, with 18 bases spanning the gap. CDR1 SGHAT and CDR2 FQNNGV come from the germline V gene. The length of the CDR3 is 15 residues. The CDR3 here is CASSPRPKVEYEQYF. Here the CDR3 DNA reads TGTGCCAGCAGCCCACGGCCGAAAGTTGAATACGAGCAGTACTTC.

With regard to this clone: At the DNA level, this CDR3 is encoded by other sequences in the same sample as well. The chain carries TRBV19 and TRBJ1-5; no clear D. Trimming removed 3 bases from V and 0 bases from J, with 9 bases in between. Germline CDR1 reads LNHDA; CDR2 reads SQIVND (reference sequence). There are 15 residues in the CDR3. CDR3 residues: CASSMSGYSNQPQHF. The CDR3 nucleotides are TGTGCCAGTAGTATGTCCGGGTATAGCAATCAGCCCCAGCATTTT.

This sequence joins TRBV5-5 and TRBJ1-5; unclear D gene. Germline assignment: CDR1 SGHKS and CDR2 YYEKEE (reference sequence). The CDR3 has 14 amino acids. V shed 0 bases and J shed 0 bases, with 4 bases lying between them. CDR3 residues: CASSLGVSNQPQHF. DNA of the CDR3: TGTGCCAGCAGCTTGGGTGTTAGCAATCAGCCCCAGCATTTT.

The chain carries TRBV7-2 and TRBJ2-2; 8 bases match TRBD2. Germline lookup yields CDR1 SGHTA and CDR2 FQGNSA. This CDR3 has 17 amino acids. V lost 0 bases, J lost 5 bases, and 8 bases stayed unmatched. For the CDR3, the DNA is TGTGCCAGCAGCTTAGCTGTCGCGGGAGGCTCTACCGGGGAGCTGTTTTTT. Residues: CASSLAVAGGSTGELFF.

The J gene is TRBJ2-7, the V gene TRBV13, with D perhaps TRBD1 or TRBD2 (7 bases each). Trimming left V 6 bases short and J 4 bases short, with 16 bases between. Germline lookup yields CDR1 PRHDT and CDR2 FYEKMQ (reference sequence). CDR3 length: 14 residues. This CDR3 is CASREGAGAYEQYF. The CDR3 DNA is TGTGCCAGCAGAGAGGGGGCGGGGGCGTACGAGCAGTACTTC.

This rearrangement joins TRBV29-1 to TRBJ2-7; TRBD2 might be the D (5 bases). CDR3 length equals 13 residues. Trimming stripped 2 bases from V and 1 base from J, with 9 bases between. The germline V gene encodes CDR1 SQVTM and CDR2 ANQGSEA. The CDR3 bases are TGCAGCGTTGAATCCGGGGATTCCTACGAGCAGTACTTC. Protein sequence: CSVESGDSYEQYF.

This chain links TRBV30 with TRBJ2-3; 10 nucleotides align to TRBD2. V was clipped by 2 bases and J by 6 bases; unmatched bases: 8. Germline loops: CDR1 GTSNPN, CDR2 SVGIG (reference sequence). The CDR3 covers 15 residues. CDR3 nucleotides: TGTGCCTGGAGTTCGGGGCTAGCGGGAGAGGATACGCAGTATTTT. This translates into CAWSSGLAGEDTQYF.

The gene calls are TRBV27 and TRBJ2-1; 8 bases are a match to TRBD1. V shed 3 bases and J 7 bases; nucleotides not matched to a gene: 8. The germline V gene has CDR1 MNHEY and CDR2 SMNVEV (reference sequence). The CDR3 runs to 15 residues. CDR3 nucleotide sequence: TGTGCCAGCAGTTTGTGGACAGGGCGGTCGAATGAGCAGTTCTTC. This sequence encodes CASSLWTGRSNEQFF.

The chain employs TRBV28 and TRBJ2-1; 11 bases are a match to TRBD2. V was clipped by 4 bases and J by 1 base; unmatched bases: 9. The germline CDR1 and CDR2 sequences are MDHEN and SYDVKM. The CDR3 is made up of 18 amino acids. CDR3 nucleotide sequence: TGTGCCAGCAGTTCTACTAGCGGGAGACTCCCGTCCTACAATGAGCAGTTCTTC. Amino acid sequence: CASSSTSGRLPSYNEQFF.

The chain has TRBV27 and TRBJ2-7; D perhaps matches TRBD2 (6 bases). Germline CDR1 MNHEY, CDR2 SMNVEV (reference sequence). The V end lost 5 bases, the J end lost 3 bases, and 11 bases lay between the germline ends. There are 13 residues in the CDR3. CDR3 DNA sequence: TGTGCCAGCAGTCACGGGAGCGGCTACGAGCAGTACTTC. This gives the protein CASSHGSGYEQYF.

The chain uses TRBV28 and TRBJ2-1; D call uncertain. V dropped 8 bases and J dropped 1 base, with 12 bases sitting between them. This CDR3 comprises 14 residues. Germline V gives CDR1 MDHEN, CDR2 SYDVKM. The CDR3 protein is CASSLRTSYNEQFF. The CDR3 DNA follows: TGTGCCAGCTCACTCCGGACGTCCTACAATGAGCAGTTCTTC.

The chain links TRBV21-1 to TRBJ1-1; no DNA check was done on the table's D call, TRBD1. TRBV21-1 is described as a pseudogene. CDR3 length: 13 residues. CDR3 region: CASPPQGADEAFF. The CDR3, as DNA: TGTGCCAGCCCCCCGCAGGGGGCGGATGAAGCTTTCTTT.

CDR3 nucleotide sequence: TGTGCCAGCAGTTTATCCCCTCATCGGCCCCAGCATTTT. Translated: CASSLSPHRPQHF. The V and J genes are TRBV27 and TRBJ1-5; the D is unclear. The CDR3 has 13 residues. CDR1 and CDR2 (germline): MNHEY, SMNVEV (reference sequence). V gave up 0 bases and J gave up 9 bases, with 9 bases separating them.

The gene calls are TRBV10-1 and TRBJ1-4, with TRBD1 matching over 10 bases. Germline loops: CDR1 WNHNN, CDR2 SYGVQD (reference sequence). The ends lost 2 bases at V and 7 bases at J; junction bases unmatched: 7. CDR3 size: 16 residues. The chain's CDR3 is CASSEIARDRGEKLFF. In nucleotides, the CDR3 is TGCGCCAGCAGTGAGATTGCTCGGGACAGGGGTGAAAAACTGTTTTTT.

The chain couples TRBV5-8 to TRBJ2-2; possible D gene TRBD1, 6 bases. The CDR3 sequence is 15 residues long. CDR1 is SGHTS and CDR2 is YDEGEE in the germline V gene. V gave up 0 bases and J gave up 1 base, with 7 bases separating them. CDR3: CASSLGQVNTGELFF. The CDR3 nucleotides are TGTGCCAGCAGCTTGGGACAGGTGAACACCGGGGAGCTGTTTTTT.

V is TRBV7-8 and J is TRBJ2-1; D not resolved. The CDR3 sequence is 16 residues long. Germline loops: CDR1 SGHVS, CDR2 FQNEAQ. Trimming took off 2 bases at V and 2 bases at J, with 13 bases between the two ends. The CDR3 sequence: CASSLTRRLPYNEQFF. The DNA for the CDR3 is TGTGCCAGCAGCTTAACAAGGCGTCTCCCCTACAATGAGCAGTTCTTC.

The chain carries TRBV28 and TRBJ2-7; 10 nucleotides line up with TRBD2. The CDR3 loop spans 16 amino acids. V gave up 6 bases and J gave up 2 bases; unmatched junction bases: 10. The V gene's germline CDR1 is MDHEN and CDR2 SYDVKM. CDR3 sequence reads: CASRTSGTSVAYEQYF. DNA for the CDR3: TGTGCCAGCAGAACCTCCGGGACTAGCGTTGCCTACGAGCAGTACTTC.

This clone was picked up a small number of times. The chain is built from TRBV20-1 and TRBJ1-2; D is unclear. The germline CDR1 and CDR2 sequences are DFQATT and SNEGSKA (reference sequence). V shed 6 bases and J shed 6 bases, with 5 bases lying between them. There are 9 residues in the CDR3. The CDR3 loop is CSARDGYTF. CDR3 coding DNA: TGCAGTGCACGAGATGGCTACACCTTC.

CDR3 nucleotide sequence: TGTGCCAGCAGTTACAGGGGGCCCAACGAGCAGTACTTC. Amino acids: CASSYRGPNEQYF. The gene calls are TRBV28 and TRBJ2-7; 9 bases map to TRBD1. Germline lookup yields CDR1 MDHEN and CDR2 SYDVKM. Unmatched junction bases numbered 3, after V lost 4 bases and J lost 5 bases. The CDR3 length is 13 residues.

The DNA for the CDR3 is TGTGCCAGCAGTGTACCGGGACAGAGCTCCTACGAGCAGTACTTC. It translates to CASSVPGQSSYEQYF. The chain has TRBV28 and TRBJ2-7, with 7 bases fitting TRBD1. The CDR3 runs to 15 residues. After removal of 5 bases from V and 0 bases from J, the junction contained 7 bases not matched to a gene. Per the germline V gene, CDR1 is MDHEN and CDR2 is SYDVKM.

This clone appeared a single time. This chain links TRBV19 with TRBJ2-1; no clear D gene. V lost 7 bases and J 6 bases, leaving 16 bases between the germline ends. Per germline, CDR1 LNHDA and CDR2 SQIVND (reference sequence). The CDR3 covers 14 residues. CDR3 protein: CASKKSAQLNEQFF. CDR3 bases: TGTGCCAGTAAAAAGAGTGCCCAGCTCAATGAGCAGTTCTTC.

This sequence joins TRBV4-1 and TRBJ1-5, with 10 bases lining up with TRBD1. Germline trimming cut 1 base from V and 6 bases from J; bases unmatched to any gene: 3. In germline, CDR1 is MGHRA, CDR2 YSYEKL. The CDR3 is made up of 15 amino acids. Written as DNA, the CDR3 is TGCGCCAGCAGCCAAGTAGACAGGGGGCTTCAGCCCCAGCATTTT. Translation: CASSQVDRGLQPQHF.

The rearrangement uses TRBV28 and TRBJ1-2; the match to TRBD1 covers 10 bases. This CDR3 comprises 19 residues. The germline V gene has CDR1 MDHEN and CDR2 SYDVKM. Unmatched junction bases numbered 17, after V lost 4 bases and J lost 3 bases. CDR3 nucleotide sequence: TGTGCCAGCAGTTCCCTTTTGATTGACAGGGGGCTCCCTGACTATGGCTACACCTTC. This translates into CASSSLLIDRGLPDYGYTF.

The chain employs TRBV28 and TRBJ2-7; no reliable D call. V was cut by 2 bases and J by 4 bases, with 9 bases left in between. The germline V gene has CDR1 MDHEN and CDR2 SYDVKM. The CDR3 is 13 amino acids. The CDR3 protein is CASSLHVLYEQYF. CDR3 coding DNA: TGTGCCAGCAGTTTACACGTCCTATACGAGCAGTACTTC.